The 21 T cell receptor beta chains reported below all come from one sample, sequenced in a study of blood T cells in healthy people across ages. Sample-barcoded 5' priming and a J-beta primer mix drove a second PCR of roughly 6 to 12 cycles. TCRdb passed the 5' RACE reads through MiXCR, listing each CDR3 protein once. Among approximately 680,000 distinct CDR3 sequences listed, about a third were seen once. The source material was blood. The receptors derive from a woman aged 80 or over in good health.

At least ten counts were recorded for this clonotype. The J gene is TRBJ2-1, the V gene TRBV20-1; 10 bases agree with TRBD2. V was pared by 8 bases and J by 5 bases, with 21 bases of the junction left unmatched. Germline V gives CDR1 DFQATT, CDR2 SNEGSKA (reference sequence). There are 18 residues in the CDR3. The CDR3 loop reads CSFKRGGGFGTSHNEQFF. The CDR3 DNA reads TGCAGTTTTAAGCGGGGGGGAGGTTTTGGTACTTCCCACAATGAGCAGTTCTTC.

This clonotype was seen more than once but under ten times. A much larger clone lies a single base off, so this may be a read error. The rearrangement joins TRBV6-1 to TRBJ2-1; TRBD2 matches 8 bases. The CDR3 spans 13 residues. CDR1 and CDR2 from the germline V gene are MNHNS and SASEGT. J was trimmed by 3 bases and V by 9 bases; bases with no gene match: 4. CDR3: CASWTSNYNEQFF. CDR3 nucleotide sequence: TGTGCCAGTTGGACTAGCAACTACAATGAGCAGTTCTTC.

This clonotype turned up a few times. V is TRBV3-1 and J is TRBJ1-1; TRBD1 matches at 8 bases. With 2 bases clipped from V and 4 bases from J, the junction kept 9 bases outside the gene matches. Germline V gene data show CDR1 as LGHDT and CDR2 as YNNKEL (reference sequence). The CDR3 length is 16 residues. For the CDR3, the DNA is TGTGCCAGCAGCCAAAGAGGGGCGACAGGGGTCACTGAAGCTTTCTTT. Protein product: CASSQRGATGVTEAFF.

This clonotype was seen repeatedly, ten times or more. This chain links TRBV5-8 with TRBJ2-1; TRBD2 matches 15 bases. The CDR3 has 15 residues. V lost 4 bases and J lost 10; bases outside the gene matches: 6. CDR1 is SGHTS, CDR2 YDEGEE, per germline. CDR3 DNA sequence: TGTGCCAGCAGCATGGGACTAGCGGGGGGTCAAGAGCAGTTCTTC. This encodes CASSMGLAGGQEQFF.

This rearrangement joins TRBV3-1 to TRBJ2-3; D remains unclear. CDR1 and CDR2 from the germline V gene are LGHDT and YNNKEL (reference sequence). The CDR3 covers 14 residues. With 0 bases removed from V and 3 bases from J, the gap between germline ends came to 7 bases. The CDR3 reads CASSQDVVTDTQYF. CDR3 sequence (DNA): TGTGCCAGCAGCCAAGATGTGGTTACAGATACGCAGTATTTT.

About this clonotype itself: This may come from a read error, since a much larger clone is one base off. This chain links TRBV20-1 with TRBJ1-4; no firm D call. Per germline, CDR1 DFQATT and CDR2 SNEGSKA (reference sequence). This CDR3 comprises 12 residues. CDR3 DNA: TGCGGTGCTAGTCAACGGGATGAAAAACTGTTTTTT. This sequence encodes CGASQRDEKLFF.

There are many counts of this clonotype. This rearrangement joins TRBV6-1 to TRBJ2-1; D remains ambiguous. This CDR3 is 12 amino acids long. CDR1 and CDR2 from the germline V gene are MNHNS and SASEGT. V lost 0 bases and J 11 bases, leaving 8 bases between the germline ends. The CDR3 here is CASSEASLKQFF. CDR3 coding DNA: TGTGCCAGCAGTGAAGCGTCTCTCAAGCAGTTCTTC.

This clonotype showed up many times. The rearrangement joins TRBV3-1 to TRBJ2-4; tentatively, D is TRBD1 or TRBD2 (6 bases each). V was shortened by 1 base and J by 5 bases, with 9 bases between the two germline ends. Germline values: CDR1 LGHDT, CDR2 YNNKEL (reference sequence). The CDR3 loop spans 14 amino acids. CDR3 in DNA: TGTGCCAGCAGCCAAGGGGGGGCCGAAAACATTCAGTACTTC. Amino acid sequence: CASSQGGAENIQYF.

CDR3 sequence (DNA): TGTGCCAGCAGCTCCCTAGGCGAGCTAAGTGAAAAACTGTTTTTT. Protein: CASSSLGELSEKLFF. The rearrangement links TRBV5-5 to TRBJ1-4, with no clear D. CDR1 SGHKS and CDR2 YYEKEE come from the germline V gene (reference sequence). The CDR3 covers 15 residues. Trimming left V 3 bases short and J 7 bases short, with 16 bases between.

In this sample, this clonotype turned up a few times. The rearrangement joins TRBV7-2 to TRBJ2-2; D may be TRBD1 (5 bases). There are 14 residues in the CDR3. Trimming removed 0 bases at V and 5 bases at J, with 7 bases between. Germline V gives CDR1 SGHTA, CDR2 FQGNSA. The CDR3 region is CASSLATATGELFF. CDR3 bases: TGTGCCAGCAGCTTAGCGACAGCTACCGGGGAGCTGTTTTTT.

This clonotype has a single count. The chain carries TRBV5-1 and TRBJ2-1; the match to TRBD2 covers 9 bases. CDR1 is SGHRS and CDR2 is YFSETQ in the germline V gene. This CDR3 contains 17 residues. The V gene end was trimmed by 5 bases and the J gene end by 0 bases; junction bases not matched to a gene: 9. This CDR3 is CASRGSGGPSSYNEQFF. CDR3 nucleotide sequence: TGCGCCAGCAGGGGTAGCGGGGGCCCGAGCTCCTACAATGAGCAGTTCTTC.

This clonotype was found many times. Written as DNA, the CDR3 is TGTGCCAGCAGCCTGTCGCGGGGGGACCGAAGTGAGCAGTACTTC. It is translated as CASSLSRGDRSEQYF. V gene TRBV4-2 combines with J gene TRBJ2-7, with TRBD2 matching over 8 bases. Germline CDR1 reads LGHNA; CDR2 reads YNFKEQ. With 4 bases clipped from V and 7 bases from J, the junction kept 12 bases outside the gene matches. The CDR3 has 15 amino acids.

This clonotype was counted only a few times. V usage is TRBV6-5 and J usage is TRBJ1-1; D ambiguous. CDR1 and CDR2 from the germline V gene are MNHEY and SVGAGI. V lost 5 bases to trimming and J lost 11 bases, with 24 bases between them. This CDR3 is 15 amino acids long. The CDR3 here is CASSRNSVTVSWAFF. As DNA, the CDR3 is TGTGCCAGCAGTCGGAATTCCGTCACAGTATCTTGGGCTTTCTTT.

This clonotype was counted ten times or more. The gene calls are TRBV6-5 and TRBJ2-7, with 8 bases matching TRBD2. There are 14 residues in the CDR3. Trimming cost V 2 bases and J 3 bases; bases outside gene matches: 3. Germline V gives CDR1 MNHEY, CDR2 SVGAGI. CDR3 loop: CASSYSGSLYEQYF. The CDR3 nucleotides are TGTGCCAGCAGTTACAGCGGGAGCCTCTACGAGCAGTACTTC.

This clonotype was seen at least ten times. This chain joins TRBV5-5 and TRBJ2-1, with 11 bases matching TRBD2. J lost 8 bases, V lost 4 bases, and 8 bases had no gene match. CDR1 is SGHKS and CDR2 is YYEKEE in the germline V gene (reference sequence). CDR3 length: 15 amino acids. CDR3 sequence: CASSPSPGLADEQFF. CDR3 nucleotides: TGTGCCAGCAGCCCTAGCCCGGGACTAGCGGATGAGCAGTTCTTC.

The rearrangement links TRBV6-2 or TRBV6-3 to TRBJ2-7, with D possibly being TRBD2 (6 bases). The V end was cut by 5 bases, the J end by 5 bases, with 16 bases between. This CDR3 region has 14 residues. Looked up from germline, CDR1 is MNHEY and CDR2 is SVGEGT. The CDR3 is CASSGAGSYNEQYF. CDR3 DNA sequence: TGTGCCAGCAGTGGGGCGGGGAGCTACAACGAGCAGTACTTC.

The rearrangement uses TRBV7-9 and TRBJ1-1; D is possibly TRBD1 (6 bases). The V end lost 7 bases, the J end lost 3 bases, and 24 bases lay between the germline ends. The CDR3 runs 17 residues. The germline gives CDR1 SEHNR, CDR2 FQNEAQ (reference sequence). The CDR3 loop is CASTISRGRRRDTEAFF. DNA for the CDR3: TGTGCCAGCACCATATCCAGGGGACGGAGAAGAGACACTGAAGCTTTCTTT. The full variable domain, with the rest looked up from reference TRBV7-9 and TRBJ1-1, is DTGVSQNPRHKITKRGQNVTFRCDPISEHNRLYWYRQTLGQGPEFLTYFQNEAQLEKSRLLSDRFSAERPKGSFSTLEIQRTEQGDSAMYLCASTISRGRRRDTEAFFGQGTRLTVV.

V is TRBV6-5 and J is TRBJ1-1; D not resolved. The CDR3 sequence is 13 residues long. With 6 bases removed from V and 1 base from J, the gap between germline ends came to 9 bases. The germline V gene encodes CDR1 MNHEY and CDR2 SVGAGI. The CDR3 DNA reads TGTGCCAGCAGACCTACAGAGAACACTGAAGCTTTCTTT. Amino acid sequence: CASRPTENTEAFF.

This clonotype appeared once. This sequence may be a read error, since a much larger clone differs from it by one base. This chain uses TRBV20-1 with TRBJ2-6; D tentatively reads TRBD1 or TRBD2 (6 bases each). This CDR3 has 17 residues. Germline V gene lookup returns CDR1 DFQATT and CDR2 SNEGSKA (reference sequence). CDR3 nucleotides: TGCAGTGCTAGTGGGGGCTGGGGGGACTCTGGGGCCAACGTCCCGACTTTC. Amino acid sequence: CSASGGWGDSGANVPTF.

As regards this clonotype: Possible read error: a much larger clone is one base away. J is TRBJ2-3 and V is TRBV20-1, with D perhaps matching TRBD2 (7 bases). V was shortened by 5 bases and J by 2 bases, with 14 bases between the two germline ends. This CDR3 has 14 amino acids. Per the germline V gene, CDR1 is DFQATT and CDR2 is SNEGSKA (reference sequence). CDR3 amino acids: CSAVEGGFTDTQYF. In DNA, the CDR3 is TGCAGTGCTGTGGAGGGGGGGTTCACAGATACGCAGTATTTT.

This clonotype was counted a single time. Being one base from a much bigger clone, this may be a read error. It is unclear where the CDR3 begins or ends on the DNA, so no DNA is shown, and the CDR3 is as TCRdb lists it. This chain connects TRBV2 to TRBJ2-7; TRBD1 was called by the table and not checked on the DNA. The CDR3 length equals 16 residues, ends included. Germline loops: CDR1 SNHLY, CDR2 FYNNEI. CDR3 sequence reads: CASSPVGGGSSYEQHF.